This is a list of T cell receptor beta chains from one sample in a study of CD8 T cells in ankylosing spondylitis. TCRdb re-derived calls from the 5' RACE reads in MiXCR, one entry per CDR3 protein. The repertoire holds about 360,000 distinct CDR3 sequences, with approximately 20% as singletons. Sequencing was carried out using blood, either unsorted or a sorted T cell fraction (not recorded which). These receptors were obtained from a male donor with ankylosing spondylitis or in good health (not recorded which). The CDR3 runs from the conserved cysteine through the conserved F or W. The D gene is left open where the match is weak. Not every row has a clone size; where given, it reads once, few, many or a size class.

j_call d_call clone_size v_call cdr3_nt cdr3_aa
TRBJ2-2 TRBD1 few TRBV10-1 TGCGCCAGCAGTGACCCCGGACAGGGTAACGGGGAGCTGTTTTTT CASSDPGQGNGELFF
TRBJ2-1 . . TRBV7-8 TGTGCCAGCAGCGTGAACCCTGGGACTTCCTCAAGGGAGTTCTTC CASSVNPGTSSREFF
TRBJ2-7 TRBD2 . TRBV4-1 TGCGCCAGCAGAACCGGGGAGGGTGTTACCTACGAGCAGTACTTC CASRTGEGVTYEQYF
TRBJ2-7 . few TRBV11-2 TGTGCCAGCAGCCCCCGGGACCTCTCCTACGAGCAGTACTTC CASSPRDLSYEQYF
TRBJ2-3 TRBD2 . TRBV28 TGTGCCAGCAGCACCCTTAGGAGCGGGGGGGAAACAGATACGCAGTATTTT CASSTLRSGGETDTQYF
TRBJ2-1 . . TRBV27 TGTGCCAGCAGTTTATCCCCCGCCGACGCCTACAATGAGCAGTTCTTC CASSLSPADAYNEQFF
TRBJ2-2 TRBD1 . TRBV5-6 TGTGCCAGCAGCGATCAGACAGGGGGCGTGACCGGGGAGCTGTTTTTT CASSDQTGGVTGELFF
TRBJ2-5 TRBD2 . TRBV14 TGTGCCAGCAGCCAAGATATAAGCGGGGGCCCCCAAGAGACCCAGTACTTC CASSQDISGGPQETQYF
TRBJ1-6 TRBD1 few TRBV27 TGTGCCTCCGGACAGGGCCGGTCACCCCTCCACTTT CASGQGRSPLHF
TRBJ2-1 TRBD1 few TRBV24-1 TGTGCCACCAGCATAGGACAGGGGGCTTACAATGAGCAGTTCTTC CATSIGQGAYNEQFF
TRBJ2-7 . . TRBV2 TGTGCCAGCAGCTCCCCCAGGGGAGTCTCCTACGAGCAGTACTTC CASSSPRGVSYEQYF
TRBJ2-3 . few TRBV24-1 TGTGCCTCCCGGGATCAGAGGGATACGCAGTATTTT CASRDQRDTQYF
TRBJ2-1 TRBD2 . TRBV2 TGTGCCAGCAGTGAGGCTAGCGGGGGGGGCAATGAGCAGTTCTTC CASSEASGGGNEQFF
TRBJ2-1 . few TRBV4-1 TGCGCCAGCAGCCAAAAGGGGATTCGCGGGGCAGGGGTTTTGGATGAGCAGTTCTTC CASSQKGIRGAGVLDEQFF
TRBJ2-1 TRBD1 . TRBV4-1 TGCGCCAGCAGCCCAGAGGGGGCTCGGAATGAGCAGTTCTTC CASSPEGARNEQFF
TRBJ2-7 . . TRBV28 TGTGCCAGCAGTAAACTCGGGCCCTACGAGCAGTACTTC CASSKLGPYEQYF
TRBJ2-5 . . TRBV12-3/TRBV12-4 TGTGCCAGCAAAATTACGGGGGGCCTCCAAGAGACCCAGTACTTC CASKITGGLQETQYF
TRBJ2-5 . . TRBV28 TGTGCCAGCAGTCCCCGTGTCCAAGAGACCCAGTACTTC CASSPRVQETQYF
TRBJ2-7 TRBD1 few TRBV20-1 TGCAGTGCTAGGGCACGTGGGGACAGCTCCTACGAGCAGTACTTC CSARARGDSSYEQYF
TRBJ2-1 TRBD1 many TRBV12-3/TRBV12-4 TGTGCCAGCAGTTCGACCGGGACAGGCAATGAGCAGTTCTTC CASSSTGTGNEQFF
TRBJ2-3 TRBD2 few TRBV9 TGTGCCAGCAGCGTAACTAGCGGGGGGTCCTTCACAGATACGCAGTATTTT CASSVTSGGSFTDTQYF
TRBJ1-5 . few TRBV6-5 TGTGCCAGCAGTTACCTCCAGGGAGATCAGCCCCAGCATTTT CASSYLQGDQPQHF
TRBJ2-1 . . TRBV27 TGTGCCAGCAGCCCCGGGACTCCAGACAATGAGCAGTTCTTC CASSPGTPDNEQFF
TRBJ2-3 . few TRBV29-1 TGCAGCGTTTGGGGCCTGTCAGATACGCAGTATTTT CSVWGLSDTQYF
TRBJ2-3 . . TRBV7-3 TGTGCCAGCAGCATACACGGCACAGATACGCAGTATTTT CASSIHGTDTQYF
TRBJ2-3 . few TRBV7-9 TGTGCCAGCAGCCCCTCGGACGGATTGACCACAGATACGCAGTATTTT CASSPSDGLTTDTQYF
TRBJ2-5 . many TRBV12-3/TRBV12-4 TGTGCCAGCAGTTTAGGGCAAGAGACCCAGTACTTC CASSLGQETQYF
TRBJ2-1 TRBD2 . TRBV9 TGTGCCAGCAGCCCCGGGACTAGCATCTACAATGAGCAGTTCTTC CASSPGTSIYNEQFF
TRBJ2-1 . . TRBV7-6 TGTGCCAGCAGCCAACGGGGCTTCAACAATGAGCAGTTCTTC CASSQRGFNNEQFF
TRBJ2-2 . few TRBV30 TGTGCCTGGGGGGGAAACACCGGGGAGCTGTTTTTT CAWGGNTGELFF
TRBJ2-5 . . TRBV4-2 TGTGCCAGCAGCCAACGAGAAGGCGAAGCAATTTACCAAGAGACCCAGTACTTC CASSQREGEAIYQETQYF
TRBJ2-1 . few TRBV29-1 TGCAGCGTTGGACTCACGGGGGAGCAGTTCTTC CSVGLTGEQFF
TRBJ2-7 TRBD2 . TRBV6-1 TGTGCCAGCGGACTAGATTACAGTTTCCCCTACGAGCAGTACTTC CASGLDYSFPYEQYF
TRBJ2-3 . few TRBV5-5 TGTGCCAGCAGCGGGGGACCGGGTTCGGGTGATACGCAGTATTTT CASSGGPGSGDTQYF
TRBJ2-3 . . TRBV7-9 TGTGCCAGCAGCTCACTGGCTAGCACAGATACGCAGTATTTT CASSSLASTDTQYF
TRBJ2-5 . few TRBV27 TGTGCCAGCAGTTTGGGCAGGGGGACCCAGTACTTC CASSLGRGTQYF
TRBJ2-1 TRBD2 . TRBV9 TGTGCCAGCAGCGTAGAGGGTAGCGGGTTCTACAATGAGCAGTTCTTC CASSVEGSGFYNEQFF
TRBJ2-5 TRBD2 few TRBV20-1 TGCAGTGCTGATGTAGCGGGGGTTCCACAAGAGACCCAGTACTTC CSADVAGVPQETQYF
TRBJ2-3 TRBD2 . TRBV6-4 TGTGCCAGCCGGGCTAGCGGGGGTGCTAGCACAGATACGCAGTATTTT CASRASGGASTDTQYF